This paragraph covers one T cell receptor (beta chain) sequence. The data were taken from a study of blood T cell repertoires in COVID-19. Study at large: Sites in the United States, Italy and Spain provided acute and convalescent COVID-19 samples. T cells, B-cell-depleted T cells, or PBMCs supplied cDNA or gDNA.

Patients at the Seattle site were enrolled during active infection and followed longitudinally. The CDR3 has 15 residues. Germline V lookup: CDR1 SEHNR, CDR2 FQNEAQ (reference sequence). With 1 base removed from V and 8 bases from J, the gap between germline ends came to 16 bases. Source study methods: Cell counts per sample came from amplifying reference gene primers. The method was immunoSEQ multiplex PCR; TCRdb's version includes in-frame clones alone and lacks a portion of them. Clone size and V and J calls were adopted from that table, with D and trimming inferred from the DNA. Of approximately 100,000 clones in the sample, 60% to 85% were seen once.

The receptor was derived from a man older than 75 with COVID-19, enrolled during active disease. The source material was peripheral blood. The genes are TRBV7-9 and TRBJ2-3, with a weak D call TRBD2 (6 bases). CDR3 DNA: TGTGCCAGCAGCTTAGGGTACGGGAGTCAGCCTACGCAGTATTTT. Residues: CASSLGYGSQPTQYF.